Detailed here is one T cell receptor beta chain. Its antigen is unidentified. CDR1 and CDR2 (germline): SGDLS, YYNGEE. This CDR3 contains 14 residues. With 0 bases removed from V and 0 bases from J, the gap between germline ends came to 4 bases. Using immunoSEQ multiplex PCR, the repertoire was profiled, and TCRdb retains in-frame clones only, with some absent. The top ten clones hold 5.5% to 7% of a sample with fewer than 250,000 clones, 75% to 90% of them seen once. These data originate in a study of cytomegalovirus exposure and HLA in healthy donors. General study points: In vitro work confirmed that a few CMV-associated chains recognize CMV antigens. High specificity and sensitivity for cytomegalovirus status were reported for the classifier.

J is TRBJ2-1 and V is TRBV9, with no clear D. The sequence was collected from a young woman in good health and CMV-seronegative. The sequenced material came from PBMCs. DNA of the CDR3: TGTGCCAGCAGCGTAGACGTCTCCTACAATGAGCAGTTCTTC. Translation: CASSVDVSYNEQFF.